This T cell receptor (beta chain) was obtained from a study of T cells after yellow fever vaccination. Study findings and constraints: Sorted repertoires could include abundant contaminating clonotypes from bulk cells. Just a small share of clonotypes turned up in the CD4 compartment as well as the CD8 compartment.

In the case of this clonotype: The antigen remains unidentified.

As TCR cDNA was made by 5'RACE template switching, a universal primer site and UMIs were added. TCRdb fed the 5' RACE reads into MiXCR, producing one record per CDR3 protein. The table includes 300,000 or so distinct CDR3 sequences, 13% detected once. The CDR3 runs to 20 residues. Germline-derived CDR1 and CDR2 are MNHEY and SVGEGT. The ends were cut back, 0 bases at V and 0 bases at J, with 21 bases in the middle. This TCR came from a man aged 30 to 45 who received the YFV17D yellow fever vaccine. The material sequenced was CD4+ T cells sorted from PBMCs, taken 45 days after the yellow fever booster vaccination. The V and J genes are TRBV6-2 or TRBV6-3 and TRBJ2-1; the D call may be TRBD1 or TRBD2 (5 bases each). The CDR3 protein is CASSYSKLRVIGGSYNEQFF. DNA of the CDR3: TGTGCCAGCAGTTACTCTAAACTCCGCGTGATTGGGGGCTCCTACAATGAGCAGTTCTTC.